The 16 T cell receptor beta chains below were found in one sample sequenced in a study of ipilimumab plus nivolumab after autologous stem cell transplantation. Profiling relied on immunoSEQ multiplex PCR, and the TCRdb table lists in-frame clones only, not all of them. Here the sample spans 15,000 to 20,000 clones, 65% to 85% being singletons. Specimen: PBMCs, collected in a trial of ipilimumab plus nivolumab as post-transplant consolidation. The receptors were gathered from a male donor with diffuse large B-cell lymphoma.

This chain connects TRBV11-2 to TRBJ2-3; 10 bases are a match to TRBD2. With V trimmed by 4 bases and J by 7 bases, 8 bases remained unmatched. The CDR3 sequence is 15 residues long. CDR1 is SGHAT, CDR2 FQNNGV, per germline. CDR3 in amino acids: CASSSPTSGQYTQYF. The CDR3 DNA is TGTGCCAGCAGCTCCCCGACTAGCGGGCAGTATACGCAGTATTTT.

The CDR3 DNA follows: TGTGCCAGCCATCGCGACCGGACTGAAGCTTTCTTT. Translating gives CASHRDRTEAFF. The chain is built from TRBV6-6 and TRBJ1-1; D is ambiguous. This CDR3 is 12 amino acids long. Germline assignment: CDR1 MNHNY and CDR2 SVGAGI (reference sequence). The V and J ends lost 8 bases and 5 bases respectively, with 12 bases between them.

The chain carries TRBV5-8 and TRBJ2-7; 10 nucleotides align to TRBD2. V gave up 5 bases and J gave up 4 bases; unmatched junction bases: 6. The germline V gene encodes CDR1 SGHTS and CDR2 YDEGEE. The CDR3 runs to 14 residues. The CDR3: CASRRGLATYEQYF. In nucleotides, the CDR3 is TGTGCCAGCAGACGGGGACTAGCGACTTACGAGCAGTACTTC.

The CDR3 DNA reads as TGTGCCAGCAGCCAGGGACAGACCACAGATACGCAGTATTTT. Translation: CASSQGQTTDTQYF. The J gene is TRBJ2-3, the V gene TRBV5-4, with 7 bases aligning to TRBD1. Germline lookup yields CDR1 SGHNT and CDR2 YYREEE (reference sequence). V lost 4 bases and J lost 2; bases outside the gene matches: 4. The CDR3 contains 14 residues.

This chain links TRBV21-1 with TRBJ1-5; the table assigns TRBD1, which was not confirmed against the DNA. TRBV21-1 is marked as a pseudogene. The CDR3 consists of 13 residues. The CDR3 is CASSNRGCQPQHF. As DNA, the CDR3 is TGTGCCAGCAGCAACAGGGGCTGTCAGCCCCAGCATTTT.

DNA of the CDR3: TGTGCCAGCGTGTGGACTAGCGGGGGGACCGGGGAGCTGTTTTTT. This sequence encodes CASVWTSGGTGELFF. The chain couples TRBV6-1 to TRBJ2-2; the match to TRBD2 covers 14 bases. The CDR3 is made up of 15 amino acids. CDR1 MNHNS and CDR2 SASEGT come from the germline V gene. J was trimmed by 5 bases and V by 8 bases; bases with no gene match: 4.

The rearrangement uses TRBV12-5 and TRBJ2-5; 7 bases agree with TRBD1. This CDR3 comprises 14 residues. Losses at the gene ends were 6 bases for V and 1 base for J; bases not matched to a gene: 5. Germline CDR1 is LGHNT and CDR2 is FRNRAP. CDR3 sequence reads: CASGPGQAQETQYF. The CDR3 nucleotides read TGTGCTAGTGGGCCCGGACAGGCCCAAGAGACCCAGTACTTC. Drawing the rest from reference TRBV12-5 and TRBJ2-5, the complete variable domain is DARVTQTPRHKVTEMGQEVTMRCQPILGHNTVFWYRQTMMQGLELLAYFRNRAPLDDSGMPKDRFSAEMPDATLATLKIQPSEPRDSAVYFCASGPGQAQETQYFGPGTRLLVL.

In its sample, this clone was seen a few times. The chain couples TRBV4-2 to TRBJ1-1; D is ambiguous. Deletions cut 1 base from V and 7 bases from J, with 16 bases between. Germline V gene lookup returns CDR1 LGHNA and CDR2 YNFKEQ. This CDR3 contains 15 residues. The CDR3, as DNA: TGTGCCAGCAGCCAAGCCTCTTCCGCGGCAAGTGAAGCTTTCTTT. Translated: CASSQASSAASEAFF.

The gene calls are TRBV27 and TRBJ1-4; maybe TRBD1 (5 bases). Germline V lookup: CDR1 MNHEY, CDR2 SMNVEV (reference sequence). V lost 4 bases and J lost 3, with 15 bases in between. The CDR3 runs to 16 residues. CDR3 in amino acids: CASSSTDSAANEKLFF. CDR3 coding DNA: TGTGCCAGCAGTTCAACCGACAGTGCAGCTAATGAAAAACTGTTTTTT.

This chain joins TRBV15 and TRBJ2-1, with D perhaps matching TRBD2 (6 bases). There are 15 residues in the CDR3. Trimming shortened V by 0 bases and J by 9 bases, and 15 bases separated the two germline ends. Germline V gives CDR1 LNHNV, CDR2 YYDKDF (reference sequence). The CDR3 here is CATSRDRGLGGEQFF. For the CDR3, the DNA is TGTGCCACCAGCAGAGATAGGGGACTGGGAGGTGAGCAGTTCTTC. Drawing the rest from reference TRBV15 and TRBJ2-1, the complete variable domain is DAMVIQNPRYQVTQFGKPVTLSCSQTLNHNVMYWYQQKSSQAPKLLFHYYDKDFNNEADTPDNFQSRRPNTSFCFLDIRSPGLGDTAMYLCATSRDRGLGGEQFFGPGTRLTVL.

This rearrangement joins TRBV6-5 to TRBJ1-1; no definite D call. V was cut by 0 bases and J by 5 bases, with 4 bases left in between. From germline, CDR1 is MNHEY and CDR2 SVGAGI. The CDR3 length is 12 residues. Written as DNA, the CDR3 is TGTGCCAGCAGTTACTCTTTGACTGAAGCTTTCTTT. The encoded protein is CASSYSLTEAFF.

The rearrangement joins TRBV5-1 to TRBJ1-5; tentative D call: TRBD1 (5 bases). From germline, CDR1 is SGHRS and CDR2 YFSETQ. V lost 3 bases and J 0 bases, leaving 10 bases between the germline ends. The CDR3 has 15 amino acids. The CDR3 here is CASSWDGDSNQPQHF. For the CDR3, the DNA is TGCGCCAGCAGCTGGGACGGGGATAGCAATCAGCCCCAGCATTTT.

The gene calls are TRBV7-2 and TRBJ1-1, with TRBD1 matching over 7 bases. V was clipped by 3 bases and J by 4 bases; unmatched bases: 2. The CDR3 has 13 residues. Germline CDR1 SGHTA, CDR2 FQGNSA. The CDR3 DNA sequence: TGTGCCAGCAGCTTCGACAGGGCCACTGAAGCTTTCTTT. It codes for CASSFDRATEAFF.

This chain connects TRBV9 to TRBJ2-3; 11 bases are shared with TRBD2. The CDR3 totals 17 residues. After removal of 0 bases from V and 1 base from J, the junction contained 4 bases not matched to a gene. Germline V gene sequence: CDR1 SGDLS, CDR2 YYNGEE. CDR3 sequence: CASSVDPLAGGTDTQYF. CDR3 in DNA: TGTGCCAGCAGCGTAGATCCACTAGCGGGGGGCACAGATACGCAGTATTTT.

V usage is TRBV28 and J usage is TRBJ1-2; D might be TRBD1 (6 bases). V was shortened by 6 bases and J by 3 bases, with 14 bases between the two germline ends. The germline V gene encodes CDR1 MDHEN and CDR2 SYDVKM. The CDR3 totals 14 residues. The CDR3 protein is CASRPGTTDYGYTF. CDR3 DNA: TGTGCCAGCAGGCCCGGGACAACTGACTATGGCTACACCTTC.

The gene calls are TRBV5-1 and TRBJ2-2; a weak D match, TRBD2 (7 bases). Per germline, CDR1 SGHRS and CDR2 YFSETQ. Deletions cut 0 bases from V and 6 bases from J, with 15 bases between. The CDR3 sequence is 16 residues long. The CDR3 sequence: CASSLDGGPNPGELFF. Here the CDR3 DNA reads TGCGCCAGCAGCTTGGACGGGGGGCCTAATCCCGGGGAGCTGTTTTTT.